Listed here is a single T cell receptor beta chain. This entry belongs to a study of T cells in Graves' hyperthyroidism and ophthalmopathy. What was amplified from RNA transcripts were TCR beta CDR3 regions. During a first-round RT-PCR of the TCR CDR3, the HTBI primer set was used. A single record per CDR3 protein comes from TCRdb applying MiXCR to the multiplex PCR reads. Of 250,000 to 400,000 distinct CDR3 sequences in the sample, roughly 15% were seen once. In germline, CDR1 is MGHRA, CDR2 YSYEKL. This CDR3 region has 15 residues. V was shortened by 4 bases and J by 3 bases, with 16 bases between the two germline ends.

V gene TRBV4-1 combines with J gene TRBJ2-7, with a possible D match to TRBD2 (7 bases). This TCR was recovered from a woman in her thirties or forties with Graves' ophthalmopathy. What was sequenced was blood. In DNA, the CDR3 is TGCGCCAGCAGCCGAGTGGGAGGGGGGATCTACGAGCAGTACTTC. Amino acid sequence: CASSRVGGGIYEQYF.